These T cell receptor beta chains were read from a single sample in a study of blood T cell repertoires in COVID-19. Produced via immunoSEQ multiplex PCR; TCRdb's table is partial and in-frame only. The table lists 70,000 to 80,000 clones, about 86% of them singletons. Source material: peripheral blood. These receptors were collected from a human donor in a cohort sampled during active COVID-19. Each CDR3 is given with its conserved first and last residue. A D gene is named only where the DNA matches it firmly. Only part of the rows carry a size: once, few, many, or a class if the clone is expanded.

>TRBV11-2|NA|TRBD2|TRBJ2-3
TGTGCCAGCAGCTCCCGAGTCCAGCGGGGGGGCCGGGGCACAGATACGCAGTATTTT
CASSSRVQRGGRGTDTQYF
>TRBV5-5|NA|NA|TRBJ2-3
TGTGCCAGCAGCCCGGGCACAGATACGCAGTATTTT
CASSPGTDTQYF
>TRBV9|NA|NA|TRBJ1-2
TGTGCCAGCAGCCCCTCTGGGGGGGGAACTAACTATGGCTACACCTTC
CASSPSGGGTNYGYTF
>TRBV5-1|NA|TRBD2|TRBJ2-5
TGCGCCAGCAGGGGACTAGCGGGGGGGCCGGAGACCCAGTACTTC
CASRGLAGGPETQYF
>TRBV19|NA|TRBD1|TRBJ2-7
TGTGCCAGTAGTCTCGGGACAGGGAGAGGGGAGCAGTACTTC
CASSLGTGRGEQYF
>TRBV2|medium-sized|NA|TRBJ1-3
TGTGCCAGCACCGAGGACATCTCGGGAAACACCATATATTTT
CASTEDISGNTIYF
>TRBV27|NA|NA|TRBJ2-3
TGTGCCAGCAGTCTATTGGGGCGTTATACGCAGTATTTT
CASSLLGRYTQYF
>TRBV5-1|NA|TRBD1|TRBJ2-5
TGCGCCAGCAGCTCCGCAGGACAGGGACAAGAGACCCAGTACTTC
CASSSAGQGQETQYF
>TRBV10-3|NA|NA|TRBJ1-3
TGTGCCATCAGTGAGGGGGACATCTCTGGAAACACCATATATTTT
CAISEGDISGNTIYF
>TRBV12-5|NA|NA|TRBJ1-3
TGTGCTAGTGGTTTACTGGGGAGGATACCACATTTT
CASGLLGRIPHF
>TRBV7-2|NA|NA|TRBJ1-2
TGTGCCAGCAGCTTACAGGGAACTAACTATGGCTACACCTTC
CASSLQGTNYGYTF
>TRBV6-5|NA|NA|TRBJ1-5
TGTGCCAGCAGTACACAAAGCAATCAGCCCCAGCATTTT
CASSTQSNQPQHF
>TRBV11-2|NA|TRBD2|TRBJ2-3
TGTGCCAGCGGGGTGCGGGGGGCCACAGATACGCAGTATTTT
CASGVRGATDTQYF
>TRBV7-9|NA|TRBD1|TRBJ1-4
TGTGCCAGCAGCTTAAGGGACAGGGGGCTTCGGGAAAAACTGTTTTTT
CASSLRDRGLREKLFF
>TRBV24-1|NA|TRBD1|TRBJ1-1
TGTGCCACCAGTGTTTCAACCCGGGACAGGCTCCTTGAAGCTTTCTTT
CATSVSTRDRLLEAFF
>TRBV24-1|NA|TRBD1|TRBJ1-2
TGTGCCACCAGTGATGGGACAGGGGGCCGTTATGGCTACACCTTC
CATSDGTGGRYGYTF
>TRBV3-1/TRBV3-2|NA|TRBD1|TRBJ1-2
TGTGCCAGCAGCCATACACGGGGGACAGGGTATGGCTACACCTTC
CASSHTRGTGYGYTF
>TRBV5-1|NA|NA|TRBJ1-1
TGCGCCCGGGGGGGGCCCGACCCTAACACTGAAGCTTTCTTT
CARGGPDPNTEAFF
>TRBV30|NA|NA|TRBJ2-1
TGTGCCTGGTCCAAGCCAGGGGCCTCCTCCTACAATGAGCAGTTCTTC
CAWSKPGASSYNEQFF
>TRBV5-1|NA|NA|TRBJ1-2
TGCGCCAGCAGCTTGTTCCGCAGGAACTATGGCTACACCTTC
CASSLFRRNYGYTF
>TRBV5-6|NA|TRBD2|TRBJ2-7
TGTGCCAGCAGCTCCGCGGGGGGAACCTACGAGCAGTACTTC
CASSSAGGTYEQYF